These 5 T cell receptor beta chains originate from one sample sequenced in a study of T cells in Graves' hyperthyroidism and ophthalmopathy. Amplified TCR beta CDR3 regions came from RNA transcripts. RT-PCR in the first round (using the HTBI primer set) targeted the TCR CDR3. TCRdb called the multiplex PCR reads again in MiXCR, with one record for every CDR3 protein. This table holds roughly 500,000 distinct CDR3 sequences, 40% to 55% found once. Sequenced input: peripheral blood or thyroid tissue (not recorded which). The source is an adult woman with Graves' disease, either hyperthyroidism or ophthalmopathy (not recorded which).

The genes are TRBV7-2 and TRBJ2-7, with D unclear. Germline V gene data show CDR1 as SGHTA and CDR2 as FQGNSA. This CDR3 spans 16 amino acids. V was pared by 5 bases and J by 1 base, with 18 bases between. The CDR3 coding sequence is TGTGCCAGCAGCGACGACCCGTGGACCTCGTCCTACGAGCAGTACTTC. It encodes CASSDDPWTSSYEQYF. Complete variable domain (other parts from reference TRBV7-2 and TRBJ2-7): GAGVSQSPSNKVTEKGKDVELRCDPISGHTALYWYRQSLGQGLEFLIYFQGNSAPDKSGLPSDRFSAERTGGSVSTLTIQRTQQEDSAVYLCASSDDPWTSSYEQYFGPGTRLTVT.

This clonotype showed up many times. The rearrangement uses TRBV14 and TRBJ1-5; no definite D call. CDR1 and CDR2 (germline): SGHDN, FVKESK. The V gene lost 3 bases and the J gene lost 6 bases, with 6 bases spanning the gap. This CDR3 region has 12 residues. The CDR3 DNA sequence: TGTGCCAGCAGCCAGAACGGTCAGCCCCAGCATTTT. It yields the protein CASSQNGQPQHF.

V is TRBV10-3 and J is TRBJ1-3; no reliable D call. This CDR3 comprises 11 residues. The V end lost 5 bases, the J end lost 7 bases, and 6 bases lay between the germline ends. Germline V lookup: CDR1 ENHRY, CDR2 SYGVKD. The CDR3 bases are TGTGCCATCAGTCTAGCGAACACCATATATTTT. The encoded protein is CAISLANTIYF.

The chain carries TRBV7-9 and TRBJ2-7, with D possibly being TRBD1 (7 bases). V was shortened by 4 bases and J by 5 bases, with 18 bases between the two germline ends. This CDR3 contains 15 residues. Germline CDR1 and CDR2: SEHNR and FQNEAQ (reference sequence). CDR3 protein: CASSSGGISVNEQYF. CDR3 bases: TGTGCCAGCAGCTCAGGGGGGATTAGTGTGAACGAGCAGTACTTC.

By share, this clonotype ranks as medium-sized. This rearrangement joins TRBV7-2 to TRBJ1-1, with 10 bases matching TRBD1. V lost 4 bases to trimming and J lost 11 bases; unmatched junction nucleotides: 10. Germline V gene lookup returns CDR1 SGHTA and CDR2 FQGNSA. CDR3 length equals 14 residues. CDR3 DNA sequence: TGTGCCAGCAGCTACGAACGACAGGGGGCTTTGGCTTTCTTT. Translating it yields CASSYERQGALAFF.